These 20 T cell receptor beta chains share one sample of origin, sequenced in a study of OX40 agonist ivuxolimab in advanced cancers. Using immunoSEQ multiplex PCR, the repertoire was profiled, and TCRdb retains in-frame clones only, with some absent. The data show approximately 58,000 clones, around 86% seen once. The input for sequencing was CD4+ or CD8+ T cells sorted from blood, taken in a trial of the OX40 agonist ivuxolimab. The receptors derive from an adult with an advanced solid tumor such as melanoma, head and neck, liver or kidney cancer.

This clone was seen a single time. This rearrangement joins TRBV5-1 to TRBJ2-1, with TRBD2 matching 13 bases. Unmatched junction bases numbered 15, after V lost 0 bases and J lost 0 bases. Germline lookup yields CDR1 SGHRS and CDR2 YFSETQ. There are 22 residues in the CDR3. CDR3 sequence (DNA): TGCGCCAGCAGCTTGGAGTCCCCGGGACTAGCGGGGTTTTACAGCTCCTACAATGAGCAGTTCTTC. Amino acids: CASSLESPGLAGFYSSYNEQFF.

V and J are TRBV28 and TRBJ2-1; D remains ambiguous. Looked up from germline, CDR1 is MDHEN and CDR2 is SYDVKM. The CDR3 spans 16 residues. The germline V and J ends were trimmed by 1 base and 0 bases, with 10 bases remaining between them. CDR3 loop: CASSLLKLSSYNEQFF. The CDR3 nucleotides read TGTGCCAGCAGTTTATTAAAGTTGAGCTCCTACAATGAGCAGTTCTTC.

The rearrangement joins TRBV5-4 to TRBJ2-5, with TRBD2 matching 7 bases. Germline V gene sequence: CDR1 SGHNT, CDR2 YYREEE (reference sequence). The CDR3 consists of 14 residues. V lost 5 bases, J lost 5 bases, and 9 bases stayed unmatched. The CDR3 bases are TGTGCCAGCAGTGAAGGGCTAGCGGTGGAGACCCAGTACTTC. It codes for CASSEGLAVETQYF.

DNA of the CDR3: TGTGCCAGTAGACTGGGACAGTTTAGCAATCAGCCCCAGCATTTT. Residues: CASRLGQFSNQPQHF. The V call is TRBV19, the J call TRBJ1-5, with TRBD1 matching 7 bases. Germline V lookup: CDR1 LNHDA, CDR2 SQIVND (reference sequence). J was trimmed by 0 bases and V by 6 bases; bases with no gene match: 5. The CDR3 is 15 amino acids.

This sequence joins TRBV5-1 and TRBJ1-2, with D unresolved. Germline CDR1 SGHRS, CDR2 YFSETQ. The CDR3 runs 15 residues. Trimming pared 0 bases from V and 2 bases from J, leaving 11 bases between. CDR3 in DNA: TGCGCCAGCAGCTTGGAAGGACGGCGAAACTATGGCTACACCTTC. Translated: CASSLEGRRNYGYTF. The whole variable domain, filled in from reference TRBV5-1 and TRBJ1-2, reads KAGVTQTPRYLIKTRGQQVTLSCSPISGHRSVSWYQQTPGQGLQFLFEYFSETQRNKGNFPGRFSGRQFSNSRSEMNVSTLELGDSALYLCASSLEGRRNYGYTFGSGTRLTVV.

The CDR3 region has the DNA TGTGCCAGCAGCACTCAAGGGTGGACTGAAGCTTTCTTT. Translation gives CASSTQGWTEAFF. The genes are TRBV7-2 and TRBJ1-1; D is undetermined. Germline V gene sequence: CDR1 SGHTA, CDR2 FQGNSA. The CDR3 consists of 13 residues. The V gene lost 5 bases and the J gene lost 5 bases, with 12 bases spanning the gap.

The V call is TRBV9, the J call TRBJ1-2, with D possibly being TRBD1 (6 bases). The CDR3 has 15 amino acids. V lost 4 bases and J 1 base, leaving 14 bases between the germline ends. Germline V gene sequence: CDR1 SGDLS, CDR2 YYNGEE. CDR3 amino acids: CASSPGHLGNYGYTF. The CDR3 region has the DNA TGTGCCAGCAGCCCGGGACACCTGGGTAACTATGGCTACACCTTC. Full variable domain (remainder filled in from reference TRBV9 and TRBJ1-2): DSGVTQTPKHLITATGQRVTLRCSPRSGDLSVYWYQQSLDQGLQFLIQYYNGEERAKGNILERFSAQQFPDLHSELNLSSLELGDSALYFCASSPGHLGNYGYTFGSGTRLTVV.

The chain links TRBV7-9 to TRBJ2-5; possibly TRBD1 for D (5 bases). Germline CDR1 reads SEHNR; CDR2 reads FQNEAQ (reference sequence). The CDR3 is made up of 14 amino acids. V lost 4 bases and J 5 bases, leaving 14 bases between the germline ends. The CDR3 nucleotides read TGTGCCAGCAGCTCGATGACAGTACGGGAGACCCAGTACTTC. This gives the protein CASSSMTVRETQYF.

This rearrangement joins TRBV7-3 to TRBJ2-7; D may match TRBD1 or TRBD2 (5 bases each). Germline V gene data show CDR1 as SGHTA and CDR2 as FQGTGA. The CDR3 contains 15 residues. Trimming took off 5 bases at V and 3 bases at J, with 17 bases between the two ends. The CDR3 region has the DNA TGTGCCAGCAGCGGGACGGGACCGGGGCGCTACGAGCAGTACTTC. Translated: CASSGTGPGRYEQYF.

The chain couples TRBV5-8 to TRBJ1-2; 7 nucleotides line up with TRBD1. Germline V CDR1 and CDR2: SGHTS, YDEGEE. With 4 bases clipped from V and 7 bases from J, the junction kept 4 bases outside the gene matches. CDR3 length equals 12 residues. The CDR3 bases are TGTGCCAGCAGCCCGGGACAGTTTGGCTACACCTTC. Its protein is CASSPGQFGYTF.

This chain uses TRBV20-1 with TRBJ1-2; no clear D. Germline V gene data show CDR1 as DFQATT and CDR2 as SNEGSKA (reference sequence). V lost 5 bases, J lost 5 bases, and 9 bases lay in between. The CDR3 sequence is 11 residues long. This CDR3 reads CSADPEYGYTF. In nucleotides, the CDR3 is TGCAGTGCTGACCCGGAGTATGGCTACACCTTC.

This clone was counted only a few times. The rearrangement links TRBV6-1 to TRBJ1-4, with D hard to call. From germline, CDR1 is MNHNS and CDR2 SASEGT. This CDR3 is built from 13 residues. V was shortened by 7 bases and J by 6 bases, with 12 bases between the two germline ends. CDR3 region: CASTRGNDEKLFF. In nucleotides, the CDR3 is TGTGCCAGCACCAGAGGGAACGATGAAAAACTGTTTTTT.

The chain recombines TRBV11-2 with TRBJ2-5; 8 nucleotides line up with TRBD2. Trimming at V came to 3 bases and at J to 2 bases, leaving 8 bases not matched to a gene. Germline V gene data show CDR1 as SGHAT and CDR2 as FQNNGV. The length of the CDR3 is 16 residues. The CDR3 protein is CASSFPGTGGQETQYF. CDR3 DNA: TGTGCCAGCAGCTTTCCGGGGACGGGGGGGCAAGAGACCCAGTACTTC.

V gene TRBV5-1 combines with J gene TRBJ1-1; D ambiguous. The length of the CDR3 is 13 residues. Germline assignment: CDR1 SGHRS and CDR2 YFSETQ. Trimming removed 0 bases at V and 2 bases at J, with 5 bases between. CDR3 in amino acids: CASSLDTNTEAFF. The CDR3 DNA reads as TGCGCCAGCAGCTTGGACACAAACACTGAAGCTTTCTTT.

V usage is TRBV4-2 and J usage is TRBJ2-7, with D tentatively TRBD1 or TRBD2 (5 bases each). The CDR3 runs 14 residues. Germline lookup yields CDR1 LGHNA and CDR2 YNFKEQ. V lost 3 bases to trimming and J lost 4 bases, with 13 bases between them. The CDR3 is CASSQSGTNYEQYF. CDR3 DNA sequence: TGTGCCAGCAGCCAGTCCGGGACCAATTACGAGCAGTACTTC.

The chain combines TRBV6-1 with TRBJ1-2, with TRBD1 identical over 10 bases. The germline CDR1 and CDR2 sequences are MNHNS and SASEGT. CDR3 length: 12 residues. V trimming: 11 bases; J trimming: 0 bases; junction bases outside the gene matches: 0. The CDR3 DNA follows: TGTGCCGGACAGGGGGCTAACTATGGCTACACCTTC. It translates to CAGQGANYGYTF.

This clone is labeled as medium-sized (0.01 to 0.1%). The rearrangement joins TRBV6-5 to TRBJ2-7; D may be TRBD1 (6 bases). CDR3 size: 14 residues. Per the germline V gene, CDR1 is MNHEY and CDR2 is SVGAGI. Trimming stripped 5 bases from V and 0 bases from J, with 11 bases between. CDR3 bases: TGTGCCAGCAGTGACAGGTGGAGCTCCTACGAGCAGTACTTC. Protein: CASSDRWSSYEQYF.

The chain has TRBV5-1 and TRBJ1-1; D is perhaps TRBD1 (5 bases). Germline V gene lookup returns CDR1 SGHRS and CDR2 YFSETQ. The ends were cut back, 0 bases at V and 2 bases at J, with 14 bases in the middle. CDR3 length: 16 residues. As DNA, the CDR3 is TGCGCCAGCAGCTTGGTTTCATTAGGGGAAAACACTGAAGCTTTCTTT. It codes for CASSLVSLGENTEAFF.

The rearrangement uses TRBV4-1 and TRBJ2-5; D might be TRBD1 (6 bases). This CDR3 region has 14 residues. V shed 6 bases and J shed 0 bases, with 11 bases lying between them. Germline-derived CDR1 and CDR2 are MGHRA and YSYEKL. As DNA, the CDR3 is TGCGCCAGCAGTCGACAGGCTAACCAAGAGACCCAGTACTTC. As protein: CASSRQANQETQYF.

This clone was detected only a few times. The chain joins TRBV2 to TRBJ1-1; unclear D gene. Germline-derived CDR1 and CDR2 are SNHLY and FYNNEI. Trimming removed 0 bases at V and 3 bases at J, with 2 bases between. CDR3 length equals 12 residues. CDR3: CASSEAYTEAFF. CDR3 coding DNA: TGTGCCAGCAGTGAAGCCTACACTGAAGCTTTCTTT.